The 5 T cell receptor beta chains below were found in one sample sequenced in a study of identical twins (dated by TCRdb to about 2016). To prepare the library, 5' RACE was applied. Reads for this sample came from an Illumina HiSeq 2000. Through fastp at Q25 and MiXCR, TCRdb rebuilt clones from the public reads, retaining in-frame beta chains. Every CDR3 protein is listed once, alongside the most common genes and DNA of its rows. Across this sample there are a few hundred thousand distinct CDR3 sequences, with approximately 14% seen only once. The top ten clonotypes cover around 0.48% of the sample. The sample was also linked to a second study, of yellow fever vaccine responses in identical twins.

The sample taken for sequencing was CD4+ T cells sorted from blood. The receptors were gathered from a young woman in good health.

This clonotype was detected many times. The chain is built from TRBV5-1 and TRBJ1-6; D perhaps matches TRBD1 (5 bases). V was clipped by 4 bases and J by 7 bases, with 12 bases between them. In germline, CDR1 is SGHRS, CDR2 YFSETQ. The CDR3 covers 14 residues. CDR3 nucleotide sequence: TGCGCCAGCAGCGTCGACAGCCCAAATTCACCCCTCCACTTT. Translated, it gives CASSVDSPNSPLHF.

This clonotype was seen ten or more times. The J gene is TRBJ2-1, the V gene TRBV15; TRBD2 agrees at 10 bases. Germline trimming cut 1 base from V and 8 bases from J; bases unmatched to any gene: 8. This CDR3 spans 16 amino acids. Germline V CDR1 and CDR2: LNHNV, YYDKDF (reference sequence). In DNA, the CDR3 is TGTGCCACCAGCAGAGTATCGAGCGGGAGGGGGGATGAGCAGTTCTTC. This translates into CATSRVSSGRGDEQFF.

This clonotype has at least ten counts. CDR3 DNA sequence: TGTGCCAGCAGTTTCAGACTAGCGGCTACAAGCACAGATACGCAGTATTTT. This translates into CASSFRLAATSTDTQYF. V is TRBV12-3 or TRBV12-4 and J is TRBJ2-3; 9 nucleotides agree with TRBD2. Trimming took 3 bases from V and 0 from J; bases not matched to a gene: 7. CDR3 length equals 17 residues.

This chain connects TRBV5-1 to TRBJ2-7, with D unresolved. The germline V gene has CDR1 SGHRS and CDR2 YFSETQ. The CDR3 length is 13 residues. V lost 3 bases, J lost 3 bases, and 10 bases lay in between. The CDR3 DNA is TGCGCCAGCAGCTCTCTGACTGACTACGAGCAGTACTTC. It is translated as CASSSLTDYEQYF.

This chain uses TRBV3-1 with TRBJ1-3; D is perhaps TRBD1 (5 bases). The germline V and J ends were trimmed by 1 base and 1 base, with 11 bases remaining between them. Germline CDR1 and CDR2: LGHDT and YNNKEL (reference sequence). The CDR3 covers 16 residues. Here the CDR3 DNA reads TGTGCCAGCAGCCAAGTTTGGGGCCGTTCTGGAAACACCATATATTTT. It is translated as CASSQVWGRSGNTIYF.